This record covers a single T cell receptor (beta chain). This CDR3 spans 14 amino acids. With 3 bases removed from V and 2 bases from J, the gap between germline ends came to 12 bases. Germline-derived CDR1 and CDR2 are SGHRS and YFSETQ. The sample belongs to a study of cytomegalovirus exposure and HLA in healthy donors. Sequenced by immunoSEQ multiplex PCR; TCRdb stores in-frame clones only, minus some. The sample lists more than 300,000 clones, roughly 90% occurring once. The sequenced sample was PBMCs. This sequence joins TRBV5-1 and TRBJ2-7, with D possibly being TRBD2 (6 bases). This TCR came from a woman younger than 35 in good health and CMV-seronegative. For the CDR3, the DNA is TGCGCCAGCAGCTACCGGGACTCTACCTACGAGCAGTACTTC. This encodes CASSYRDSTYEQYF. The full variable domain, with the rest looked up from reference TRBV5-1 and TRBJ2-7, is KAGVTQTPRYLIKTRGQQVTLSCSPISGHRSVSWYQQTPGQGLQFLFEYFSETQRNKGNFPGRFSGRQFSNSRSEMNVSTLELGDSALYLCASSYRDSTYEQYFGPGTRLTVT.